Listed here are 4 T cell receptor beta chains from one sample, sequenced in a study of technical replicates of blood from several donors (TCRdb year 2017). Library prep was done by the immunoSEQ multiplex PCR assay. As stored in TCRdb, this immuneACCESS dataset retains in-frame rearrangements with V and J assigned. A fraction of the clones does not appear; measured against another copy, unresolved V genes explain less than half of the discrepancy, and the remainder lacks a known reason. The sample table records about 56,000 clones; around 93% of these occur just once. Jointly, the top ten make up 4.2% of the sample. The sequencing input was PBMCs. The receptors stem from a human donor in good health. Some clones in this sample may be carry-over from other donors' samples.

This clone was detected only once. The V gene is TRBV4-3, the J gene TRBJ2-1; 8 positions agree with TRBD2. With V trimmed by 0 bases and J by 9 bases, 10 bases remained unmatched. This CDR3 contains 16 residues. Germline CDR1 reads LGHNA; CDR2 reads YSLEER. The CDR3 bases are TGCGCCAGCAGCCAAGATGCCCGCACGGGAGGGGTTGAGCAGTTCTTC. Protein sequence: CASSQDARTGGVEQFF.

This chain joins TRBV27 and TRBJ1-2, with D maybe TRBD1 (6 bases). Germline lookup yields CDR1 MNHEY and CDR2 SMNVEV (reference sequence). Trimming stripped 5 bases from V and 4 bases from J, with 44 bases between. There are 24 residues in the CDR3. The CDR3 loop reads CASSKTLWTAPLPPPSQTLYGYTF. Here the CDR3 DNA reads TGTGCCAGCAGTAAAACTCTATGGACAGCACCTCTTCCTCCTCCGAGCCAAACCCTCTATGGCTACACCTTC.

This chain uses TRBV7-2 with TRBJ2-1; 7 bases line up with TRBD1. J was trimmed by 16 bases and V by 5 bases; bases with no gene match: 11. Germline values: CDR1 SGHTA, CDR2 FQGNSA. This CDR3 is 12 amino acids long. In nucleotides, the CDR3 is TGTGCCAGCAGCCCAGACAGGGTGATTCTTTTCTTC. This gives the protein CASSPDRVILFF.

The V call is TRBV2, the J call TRBJ2-7; TRBD2 agrees at 7 bases. The germline gives CDR1 SNHLY, CDR2 FYNNEI. Germline trimming cut 7 bases from V and 4 bases from J; bases unmatched to any gene: 7. The CDR3 has 13 residues. For the CDR3, the DNA is TGTGCCAGCAATGGCGGGAGTGGGTACGAGCAGTACTTC. It specifies CASNGGSGYEQYF.